One and the same sample provided the 27 T cell receptor beta chains below, sequenced in a study of neurological immune-mediated disorders. TCRdb passed the 5' RACE reads through MiXCR, listing each CDR3 protein once. Of around 25,000 distinct CDR3 sequences listed, about 21% were seen once; the top ten hold under 20%. Sample: PBMCs. The receptor source for this set is a woman aged 55-70 years in good health.

This clonotype appeared many times. The rearrangement links TRBV7-2 to TRBJ2-7; no clear D gene. Per the germline V gene, CDR1 is SGHTA and CDR2 is FQGNSA. Between the trimmed V and J ends, which lost 0 bases and 0 bases, there was a span of 9 bases. The CDR3 is 15 amino acids. The CDR3 region is CASSLASGYSYEQYF. The CDR3 DNA reads as TGTGCCAGCAGCTTAGCGTCAGGATACTCCTACGAGCAGTACTTC.

The chain is built from TRBV2 and TRBJ2-1; D call uncertain. This CDR3 has 13 amino acids. Germline V CDR1 and CDR2: SNHLY, FYNNEI. V lost 5 bases and J lost 8, with 13 bases in between. The CDR3 nucleotides are TGTGCCAGCAGTTACAGTGGAATGCATGAGCAGTTCTTC. Translation gives CASSYSGMHEQFF.

The sample holds many counts of this clonotype. The CDR3 coding sequence is TGTGCCAGCAGCTCGACAGGGGGCGGCGATACGCAGTATTTT. It yields the protein CASSSTGGGDTQYF. The rearrangement joins TRBV5-5 to TRBJ2-3; TRBD1 matches at 10 bases. CDR1 and CDR2 from the germline V gene are SGHKS and YYEKEE (reference sequence). The V segment lost 3 bases and the J segment 6 bases; nucleotides outside the gene matches: 4. This CDR3 is 14 amino acids long.

There are a few counts of this clonotype. V gene TRBV30 combines with J gene TRBJ1-2, with 9 bases fitting TRBD1. Per germline, CDR1 GTSNPN and CDR2 SVGIG (reference sequence). The V segment lost 2 bases and the J segment 2 bases; nucleotides outside the gene matches: 3. CDR3 length: 14 amino acids. DNA of the CDR3: TGTGCCTGGAGTATTGGACAGGGGAACTATGGCTACACCTTC. Translating it yields CAWSIGQGNYGYTF.

This clonotype has ten or more counts. The chain has TRBV4-1 and TRBJ2-2; D is unresolved. The CDR3 spans 15 residues. V lost 0 bases and J lost 5, with 10 bases in between. CDR1 is MGHRA, CDR2 YSYEKL, per germline. CDR3 nucleotide sequence: TGCGCCAGCAGCCAAGATGGCAGGAAGACCGGGGAGCTGTTTTTT. It yields the protein CASSQDGRKTGELFF.

Ten or more counts support this clonotype. The chain combines TRBV12-3 or TRBV12-4 with TRBJ2-1; no clear D. The CDR3 contains 15 residues. V was cut by 3 bases and J by 7 bases, with 16 bases left in between. The CDR3 nucleotides read TGTGCCAGCAGTTTTAATGCGGTAAACGGTAATGAGCAGTTCTTC. Its translation: CASSFNAVNGNEQFF.

This clonotype was counted a few times. The chain couples TRBV7-9 to TRBJ2-6, with D perhaps TRBD1 or TRBD2 (5 bases each). CDR1 SEHNR and CDR2 FQNEAQ come from the germline V gene (reference sequence). The CDR3 consists of 15 residues. Trimming took off 5 bases at V and 0 bases at J, with 8 bases between the two ends. The CDR3 protein is CASSRGLSGANVLTF. CDR3 DNA sequence: TGTGCCAGCAGCCGGGGCCTCTCTGGGGCCAACGTCCTGACTTTC. Combining the CDR3 with reference TRBV7-9 and TRBJ2-6 gives the whole variable domain DTGVSQNPRHKITKRGQNVTFRCDPISEHNRLYWYRQTLGQGPEFLTYFQNEAQLEKSRLLSDRFSAERPKGSFSTLEIQRTEQGDSAMYLCASSRGLSGANVLTFGAGSRLTVL.

V usage is TRBV20-1 and J usage is TRBJ1-6; D is possibly TRBD1 (5 bases). Germline V gene sequence: CDR1 DFQATT, CDR2 SNEGSKA (reference sequence). V was pared by 6 bases and J by 10 bases, with 19 bases between. The length of the CDR3 is 14 residues. This CDR3 reads CSAPDKTPKSPLHF. CDR3 DNA: TGCAGTGCCCCGGACAAGACCCCGAAATCACCCCTCCACTTT.

Only a few counts were recorded for this clonotype. V gene TRBV7-2 combines with J gene TRBJ2-4; perhaps TRBD1 as D (6 bases). With 6 bases removed from V and 7 bases from J, the gap between germline ends came to 13 bases. CDR1 is SGHTA and CDR2 is FQGNSA in the germline V gene. The CDR3 runs to 13 residues. CDR3 amino acids: CASRSGVGNIQYF. The CDR3, as DNA: TGTGCCAGCAGATCAGGGGTGGGGAACATTCAGTACTTC.

This clonotype was detected many times. The rearrangement joins TRBV4-3 to TRBJ2-7; 9 bases are shared with TRBD1. The length of the CDR3 is 14 residues. The V gene end was trimmed by 4 bases and the J gene end by 3 bases; junction bases not matched to a gene: 4. CDR1 LGHNA and CDR2 YSLEER come from the germline V gene. The CDR3 DNA follows: TGCGCCAGCAGCCCCGGGGACAGGGACTACGAGCAGTACTTC. Translating gives CASSPGDRDYEQYF.

This clonotype has ten or more counts. CDR3: CASSLPGEMVQFF. The CDR3 region has the DNA TGCGCCAGCAGCTTGCCGGGAGAAATGGTGCAGTTCTTC. This chain joins TRBV5-1 and TRBJ2-1; the D gene is possibly TRBD2 (6 bases). The V gene's germline CDR1 is SGHRS and CDR2 YFSETQ. The CDR3 has 13 residues. The V gene lost 1 base and the J gene lost 12 bases, with 14 bases spanning the gap.

The V call is TRBV28, the J call TRBJ2-7, with TRBD1 matching over 8 bases. The V gene's germline CDR1 is MDHEN and CDR2 SYDVKM. This CDR3 is built from 16 residues. V was clipped by 6 bases and J by 7 bases; unmatched bases: 17. The CDR3, as DNA: TGTGCCAGCAGCTTCTCCCCCCGGACAGGGTTGCGGGAGCAGTACTTC. This translates into CASSFSPRTGLREQYF.

This clonotype came up many times. The chain employs TRBV9 and TRBJ2-7; 10 bases line up with TRBD1. In germline, CDR1 is SGDLS, CDR2 YYNGEE. The CDR3 sequence is 16 residues long. The J segment lost 4 bases and the V segment lost 4 bases, leaving 11 bases of the junction unmatched. The CDR3 is CASSSGGDRGTYEQYF. In DNA, the CDR3 is TGTGCCAGCAGCTCCGGGGGGGACAGGGGTACGTACGAGCAGTACTTC.

This clonotype is deemed medium-sized. At one boundary the junction diverges from the germline segment, which might be a read error. This sequence joins TRBV29-1 and TRBJ2-4; TRBD1 or TRBD2 may be the D gene (6 bases each). The CDR3 has 13 residues. CDR1 and CDR2 (germline): SQVTM, ANQGSEA. CDR3 amino acids: CSVGPGARNIQYF. DNA of the CDR3: TGCAGCGTTGGTCCGGGGGCCAGAAACATTCAGTACTTC.

This clonotype showed up many times. The chain couples TRBV18 to TRBJ2-3, with TRBD2 identical over 9 bases. Looked up from germline, CDR1 is KGHSH and CDR2 is LQKENI. V was pared by 0 bases and J by 5 bases, with 3 bases of the junction left unmatched. The CDR3 extends over 15 amino acids. CDR3 protein: CASSPPSGGGDTQYF. CDR3 in DNA: TGTGCCAGCTCACCACCTAGCGGGGGTGGAGATACGCAGTATTTT. The full variable domain, with the rest looked up from reference TRBV18 and TRBJ2-3, is NAGVMQNPRHLVRRRGQEARLRCSPMKGHSHVYWYRQLPEEGLKFMVYLQKENIIDESGMPKERFSAEFPKEGPSILRIQQVVRGDSAAYFCASSPPSGGGDTQYFGPGTRLTVL.

This clonotype was found many times. This rearrangement joins TRBV6-1 to TRBJ2-1, with 10 bases matching TRBD1. Trimming cost V 7 bases and J 3 bases; bases outside gene matches: 24. The CDR3 runs 21 residues. Germline V gives CDR1 MNHNS, CDR2 SASEGT. The CDR3 here is CASIETFRDRGSGGNYNEQFF. The DNA for the CDR3 is TGTGCCAGCATCGAAACCTTCCGGGACAGGGGAAGCGGGGGTAACTACAATGAGCAGTTCTTC.

The genes are TRBV30 and TRBJ2-2; D unresolved. This CDR3 spans 11 amino acids. Germline V gene data show CDR1 as GTSNPN and CDR2 as SVGIG (reference sequence). V was trimmed by 4 bases and J by 8 bases, leaving 8 bases between them. CDR3: CAWNPDGELFF. Written as DNA, the CDR3 is TGTGCCTGGAACCCGGATGGGGAGCTGTTTTTT.

This clonotype came up many times. V gene TRBV5-1 combines with J gene TRBJ2-7, with D unclear. V lost 0 bases and J lost 3, with 10 bases in between. Germline CDR1 SGHRS, CDR2 YFSETQ. The CDR3 totals 14 residues. CDR3 protein: CASSLAEGYYEQYF. CDR3 in DNA: TGCGCCAGCAGCTTGGCGGAAGGGTACTACGAGCAGTACTTC.

This clonotype appeared once. This chain uses TRBV10-2 with TRBJ2-7; D not resolved. The germline V gene has CDR1 WSHSY and CDR2 SAAADI. CDR3 length: 13 residues. Trimming shortened V by 4 bases and J by 5 bases, and 12 bases separated the two germline ends. In nucleotides, the CDR3 is TGCGCCAGCAGTGTCGAGTTCATGGACGAGCAGTACTTC. Its protein is CASSVEFMDEQYF.

The sample holds many counts of this clonotype. This rearrangement joins TRBV7-9 to TRBJ2-7; D may be TRBD2 (6 bases). The CDR3 sequence is 14 residues long. V was cut by 5 bases and J by 0 bases, with 11 bases left in between. Germline assignment: CDR1 SEHNR and CDR2 FQNEAQ (reference sequence). CDR3 sequence reads: CASSRGDFSYEQYF. The DNA of the CDR3 is TGTGCCAGCAGCAGAGGGGACTTCTCCTACGAGCAGTACTTC.

This clonotype was counted ten times or more. The chain links TRBV5-1 to TRBJ1-2, with 7 bases lining up with TRBD1. V was clipped by 5 bases and J by 8 bases; unmatched bases: 6. The germline gives CDR1 SGHRS, CDR2 YFSETQ. There are 12 residues in the CDR3. The CDR3 DNA follows: TGCGCCAGCAGGCAGGGGGTTGAAGGCTACACCTTC. Its translation: CASRQGVEGYTF.

This clonotype was seen ten or more times. This chain connects TRBV7-2 to TRBJ1-5; 7 positions agree with TRBD1. The V gene's germline CDR1 is SGHTA and CDR2 FQGNSA. Trimming at V came to 5 bases and at J to 7 bases, leaving 8 bases not matched to a gene. This CDR3 is 14 amino acids long. The CDR3 loop reads CASSREGARQPQHF. CDR3 in DNA: TGTGCCAGCAGCAGAGAGGGGGCTAGGCAGCCCCAGCATTTT.

This clonotype has at least ten counts. The chain uses TRBV12-3 or TRBV12-4 and TRBJ1-1; the D is unclear. V was pared by 8 bases and J by 2 bases, with 21 bases between. CDR3 length equals 16 residues. The CDR3, as DNA: TGTGCCAGCGGACTCGGGTACCAGGCTTCTAACACTGAAGCTTTCTTT. Translated: CASGLGYQASNTEAFF.

V is TRBV29-1 and J is TRBJ2-5; TRBD1 might be the D (5 bases). This CDR3 is 12 amino acids long. Germline V gives CDR1 SQVTM, CDR2 ANQGSEA. Trimming shortened V by 7 bases and J by 7 bases, and 16 bases separated the two germline ends. CDR3 sequence: CSAKGLQRTQYF. In DNA, the CDR3 is TGCAGCGCTAAGGGGCTCCAACGGACCCAGTACTTC.

This clonotype is classed as medium-sized. The rearrangement links TRBV10-3 to TRBJ2-1, with D unclear. The V gene lost 4 bases and the J gene lost 1 base, with 14 bases spanning the gap. This CDR3 contains 16 residues. Germline loops: CDR1 ENHRY, CDR2 SYGVKD. The CDR3 protein is CAISVHALRSYNEQFF. CDR3 coding DNA: TGTGCCATCAGTGTGCATGCCCTCCGGTCCTACAATGAGCAGTTCTTC.

The table lists this clonotype with many counts. This chain links TRBV6-5 with TRBJ2-1; D not certain. This CDR3 contains 14 residues. In germline, CDR1 is MNHEY, CDR2 SVGAGI. Deletions cut 4 bases from V and 1 base from J, with 8 bases between. CDR3 loop: CASSLRVSYNEQFF. The CDR3 DNA reads as TGTGCCAGCAGTTTACGGGTTTCCTACAATGAGCAGTTCTTC.

This clonotype was counted many times. The chain joins TRBV28 to TRBJ2-7; 12 bases agree with TRBD1. CDR1 and CDR2 from the germline V gene are MDHEN and SYDVKM. The CDR3 sequence is 15 residues long. Trimming removed 6 bases from V and 6 bases from J; junction bases left unmatched: 9. Here the CDR3 DNA reads TGTGCCAGCAGCCAACCGGGACAGGGGGCCTCCGAGCAGTACTTC. Encoded protein: CASSQPGQGASEQYF.